Each of the 12 T cell receptor beta chains below was sequenced from the same sample in a study of type 1 regulatory T cells. No antigen is known for these receptors. From the reads, TCRdb called clonotypes with MiXCR, one entry per CDR3 protein. The sample carries about 62,000 distinct CDR3 sequences, approximately 60% recorded once. The sequenced sample consisted of cultured non-Tr1 T cells, either the whole culture or a sorted T cell fraction (not recorded which). The receptors derive from a human donor in good health.

This clonotype showed up just a few times. CDR3 DNA sequence: TGTGCCAGCAGCTCAAAGCCAACTAGCGGGGTCAACACCGGGGAGCTGTTTTTT. This encodes CASSSKPTSGVNTGELFF. The genes are TRBV2 and TRBJ2-2; 10 positions agree with TRBD2. CDR1 and CDR2 (germline): SNHLY, FYNNEI. The CDR3 runs to 18 residues. Trimming took 6 bases from V and 2 from J; bases not matched to a gene: 12.

The genes are TRBV5-1 and TRBJ1-2; TRBD1 agrees at 7 bases. Germline trimming cut 4 bases from V and 4 bases from J; bases unmatched to any gene: 13. The CDR3 runs 16 residues. Germline-derived CDR1 and CDR2 are SGHRS and YFSETQ. For the CDR3, the DNA is TGCGCCAGCAGCGCCACGTCCCGGGACAGTGCCTATGGCTACACCTTC. Its protein is CASSATSRDSAYGYTF. Filled out from reference TRBV5-1 and TRBJ1-2, the complete variable domain reads KAGVTQTPRYLIKTRGQQVTLSCSPISGHRSVSWYQQTPGQGLQFLFEYFSETQRNKGNFPGRFSGRQFSNSRSEMNVSTLELGDSALYLCASSATSRDSAYGYTFGSGTRLTVV.

The V call is TRBV29-1, the J call TRBJ2-1; 7 bases map to TRBD2. CDR1 is SQVTM and CDR2 is ANQGSEA in the germline V gene. V shed 5 bases, J shed 5 bases, and the junction held 6 bases outside the gene matches. The CDR3 extends over 13 amino acids. CDR3 bases: TGCAGCGTTTACTGGGACTACCACAATGAGCAGTTCTTC. This encodes CSVYWDYHNEQFF.

The CDR3 loop is CAISESRLATDTQYF. In nucleotides, the CDR3 is TGTGCCATCAGTGAGTCGCGACTAGCAACAGATACGCAGTATTTT. The chain couples TRBV10-3 to TRBJ2-3; 7 nucleotides match TRBD2. Looked up from germline, CDR1 is ENHRY and CDR2 is SYGVKD. Unmatched junction bases numbered 3, after V lost 0 bases and J lost 3 bases. The CDR3 has 15 residues.

This clonotype has a single count. The V call is TRBV20-1, the J call TRBJ2-3, with TRBD1 as a possible D gene (6 bases). The CDR3 sequence is 15 residues long. Trimming left V 0 bases short and J 2 bases short, with 12 bases between. Germline CDR1 DFQATT, CDR2 SNEGSKA (reference sequence). The CDR3 region is CSARDGGQYTDTQYF. In DNA form, the CDR3 reads TGCAGTGCTAGAGACGGCGGACAGTACACAGATACGCAGTATTTT.

This clonotype was observed a few times. The V gene is TRBV20-1, the J gene TRBJ2-5; D perhaps matches TRBD1 (7 bases). Trimming cost V 3 bases and J 2 bases, with 16 bases left between them. The CDR3 runs to 15 residues. From germline, CDR1 is DFQATT and CDR2 SNEGSKA (reference sequence). The CDR3 protein is CSARDPRGTQETQYF. The CDR3, as DNA: TGCAGTGCTAGGGACCCCAGGGGGACTCAAGAGACCCAGTACTTC.

The chain joins TRBV7-9 to TRBJ2-2; TRBD2 agrees at 8 bases. V lost 4 bases to trimming and J lost 0 bases; unmatched junction nucleotides: 4. In germline, CDR1 is SEHNR, CDR2 FQNEAQ (reference sequence). The CDR3 has 16 amino acids. This chain's CDR3 is CASSSPGLANTGELFF. The CDR3 coding sequence is TGTGCCAGCAGCTCTCCGGGACTAGCGAACACCGGGGAGCTGTTTTTT.

The chain is built from TRBV12-3 or TRBV12-4 and TRBJ1-5; D unclear. The V end was cut by 6 bases, the J end by 3 bases, with 18 bases between. There are 16 residues in the CDR3. The CDR3 DNA reads TGTGCCAGCAGCCAGGCAGCTTCAGCCCTCAATCAGCCCCAGCATTTT. The encoded protein is CASSQAASALNQPQHF.

V and J are TRBV7-8 and TRBJ2-7, with D perhaps matching TRBD1 or TRBD2 (6 bases each). The CDR3 is 14 residues long. CDR1 and CDR2 from the germline V gene are SGHVS and FQNEAQ. Deletions cut 1 base from V and 2 bases from J, with 9 bases between. The CDR3 is CASSLVRGPYEQYF. As DNA, the CDR3 is TGTGCCAGCAGCTTAGTACGGGGGCCCTACGAGCAGTACTTC. The whole variable domain, remainder taken from reference TRBV7-8 and TRBJ2-7, is GAGVSQSPRYKVAKRGQDVALRCDPISGHVSLFWYQQALGQGPEFLTYFQNEAQLDKSGLPSDRFFAERPEGSVSTLKIQRTQQEDSAVYLCASSLVRGPYEQYFGPGTRLTVT.

This clonotype has only a few counts. V usage is TRBV20-1 and J usage is TRBJ2-2; 10 bases are a match to TRBD2. J lost 5 bases, V lost 5 bases, and 11 bases had no gene match. The CDR3 has 16 residues. Per the germline V gene, CDR1 is DFQATT and CDR2 is SNEGSKA (reference sequence). CDR3: CSALRGAGGHTGELFF. As DNA, the CDR3 is TGCAGTGCTTTACGAGGAGCGGGAGGGCATACCGGGGAGCTGTTTTTT.

The chain links TRBV7-2 to TRBJ1-2; 7 nucleotides line up with TRBD1. After removal of 1 base from V and 8 bases from J, the junction contained 7 bases not matched to a gene. The CDR3 length is 14 residues. Germline CDR1 reads SGHTA; CDR2 reads FQGNSA. The CDR3 region is CASSLETGTVGYTF. The CDR3 DNA is TGTGCCAGCAGCTTAGAGACCGGGACAGTCGGCTACACCTTC.

The chain combines TRBV5-6 with TRBJ2-1; a possible D gene is TRBD2 (6 bases). CDR3 length equals 16 residues. With 3 bases removed from V and 0 bases from J, the gap between germline ends came to 13 bases. Germline V lookup: CDR1 SGHDT, CDR2 YYEEEE. The CDR3 region has the DNA TGTGCCAGCAGCTCCCTTAGCGGTGGCTCCTACAATGAGCAGTTCTTC. This translates into CASSSLSGGSYNEQFF.